One sample yielded the 13 T cell receptor beta chains listed below, sequenced in a study of cytomegalovirus exposure and HLA in healthy donors. Primers for the PCR totalled 60 Vbeta and 13 Jbeta. This table comes from immunoSEQ multiplex PCR, and its TCRdb copy is limited to in-frame clones, with some not included. The sample holds more than 150,000 clones, roughly 80% seen once. Sequenced sample: PBMCs. These receptors came from a man in his forties in good health and CMV-seropositive.

This chain uses TRBV11-2 with TRBJ1-1; perhaps TRBD1 as D (6 bases). Germline values: CDR1 SGHAT, CDR2 FQNNGV. This CDR3 is built from 16 residues. V lost 1 base and J lost 2, with 14 bases in between. Written as DNA, the CDR3 is TGTGCCAGCAGCTTAGCCGTCATGGGGGCAAACACTGAAGCTTTCTTT. This translates into CASSLAVMGANTEAFF.

The chain carries TRBV7-2 and TRBJ1-2, with TRBD1 identical over 7 bases. The CDR3 totals 14 residues. The germline gives CDR1 SGHTA, CDR2 FQGNSA. V trimming: 7 bases; J trimming: 4 bases; junction bases outside the gene matches: 9. CDR3 nucleotide sequence: TGTGCCAGCACCGACCGTCCAGGGGGCTATGGCTACACCTTC. As protein: CASTDRPGGYGYTF.

This chain connects TRBV11-2 to TRBJ2-5; TRBD1 matches 9 bases. Matching the DNA end better, TRBJ2-7 makes the J call doubtful. This CDR3 has 16 amino acids. Per germline, CDR1 SGHAT and CDR2 FQNNGV. The CDR3 is CASSLDHGTGTSEQYF. CDR3 sequence (DNA): TGTGCCAGCAGCTTAGATCATGGGACAGGGACCAGCGAGCAGTACTTC.

The chain employs TRBV28 and TRBJ1-1; D ambiguous. In germline, CDR1 is MDHEN, CDR2 SYDVKM. There are 14 residues in the CDR3. V lost 4 bases to trimming and J lost 1 base, with 10 bases between them. Here the CDR3 reads CASSYRRRNTEAFF. In DNA form, the CDR3 reads TGTGCCAGCAGTTACCGACGGAGGAACACTGAAGCTTTCTTT.

The chain combines TRBV7-9 with TRBJ2-3, with unresolved D. This CDR3 is built from 12 residues. Germline V gene sequence: CDR1 SEHNR, CDR2 FQNEAQ (reference sequence). V lost 8 bases and J lost 2, with 8 bases in between. The CDR3 nucleotides read TGTGCCAGCTTCAGGTTCACAGATACGCAGTATTTT. This gives the protein CASFRFTDTQYF.

This chain links TRBV9 with TRBJ2-7, with 11 bases that match TRBD1. This CDR3 comprises 17 residues. Germline V gene sequence: CDR1 SGDLS, CDR2 YYNGEE. The junction had 9 bases not matched to a gene; V was cut back by 0 bases and J by 4 bases. For the CDR3, the DNA is TGTGCCAGCAGCGTAGGGGATGACGGGACAGGGGGTTACGAGCAGTACTTC. This codes for CASSVGDDGTGGYEQYF.

This clone was found a few times. The chain couples TRBV5-1 to TRBJ2-7; 9 nucleotides agree with TRBD1. The CDR3 extends over 15 amino acids. V shed 0 bases, J shed 2 bases, and the junction held 3 bases outside the gene matches. Germline lookup yields CDR1 SGHRS and CDR2 YFSETQ. The CDR3 here is CASSLAGQGPYEQYF. In nucleotides, the CDR3 is TGCGCCAGCAGCTTGGCGGGACAGGGCCCCTACGAGCAGTACTTC.

This chain uses TRBV19 with TRBJ1-1; the D gene is possibly TRBD1 (5 bases). The germline V gene encodes CDR1 LNHDA and CDR2 SQIVND (reference sequence). V was pared by 6 bases and J by 1 base, with 21 bases between. There are 17 residues in the CDR3. The CDR3 protein is CASSLGAGKPSNTEAFF. The CDR3 DNA sequence: TGTGCCAGTAGCCTAGGGGCAGGGAAGCCCTCGAACACTGAAGCTTTCTTT.

Regarding this clone: Mismatch with germline at one junction end may stem from a read error. The genes are TRBV7-7 and TRBJ2-5; TRBD2 agrees at 7 bases. Germline lookup yields CDR1 SSHAT and CDR2 FNYEAQ (reference sequence). The CDR3 sequence is 13 residues long. Written as DNA, the CDR3 is TGTGCTAGCAGCTCGCGAGCGGGGGAGACCCAGTACTTC. Protein sequence: CASSSRAGETQYF. Combining the CDR3 with reference TRBV7-7 and TRBJ2-5 gives the whole variable domain GAGVSQSPRYKVTKRGQDVTLRCDPISSHATLYWYQQALGQGPEFLTYFNYEAQPDKSGLPSDRFSAERPEGSISTLTIQRTEQRDSAMYRCASSSRAGETQYFGPGTRLLVL.

The gene calls are TRBV27 and TRBJ2-5, with D possibly being TRBD2 (5 bases). The closer fit of TRBJ2-7 to the DNA end suggests the J call may be wrong. The V gene's germline CDR1 is MNHEY and CDR2 SMNVEV (reference sequence). The CDR3 sequence is 14 residues long. The CDR3 DNA reads TGTGCCAGCAGTCACCCCGGGGTAATGAACGAGCAGTACTTC. Its protein product is CASSHPGVMNEQYF.

The gene calls are TRBV9 and TRBJ1-3, with a tentative D call TRBD1 (6 bases). V was clipped by 0 bases and J by 3 bases, with 10 bases between them. Germline CDR1 is SGDLS and CDR2 is YYNGEE. The CDR3 is 15 residues long. The CDR3 coding sequence is TGTGCCAGCAGCGTAGAGGGACACATTGGAAACACCATATATTTT. Its translation: CASSVEGHIGNTIYF.

This clone was found once. The chain combines TRBV7-9 with TRBJ1-5; TRBD1 agrees at 7 bases. The CDR3 covers 17 residues. V shed 0 bases, J shed 4 bases, and the junction held 9 bases outside the gene matches. Per the germline V gene, CDR1 is SEHNR and CDR2 is FQNEAQ (reference sequence). The CDR3 protein is CASSLARSEQGNQPQHF. In DNA, the CDR3 is TGTGCCAGCAGCTTAGCGCGGAGTGAACAGGGGAATCAGCCCCAGCATTTT.

V and J are TRBV19 and TRBJ1-1; maybe TRBD1 (6 bases). CDR1 is LNHDA and CDR2 is SQIVND in the germline V gene (reference sequence). V lost 2 bases to trimming and J lost 5 bases, with 15 bases between them. This CDR3 has 15 amino acids. The CDR3 DNA sequence: TGTGCCAGTAGTATACTTGGGCCCGACAGGACTGAAGCTTTCTTT. Translating gives CASSILGPDRTEAFF.